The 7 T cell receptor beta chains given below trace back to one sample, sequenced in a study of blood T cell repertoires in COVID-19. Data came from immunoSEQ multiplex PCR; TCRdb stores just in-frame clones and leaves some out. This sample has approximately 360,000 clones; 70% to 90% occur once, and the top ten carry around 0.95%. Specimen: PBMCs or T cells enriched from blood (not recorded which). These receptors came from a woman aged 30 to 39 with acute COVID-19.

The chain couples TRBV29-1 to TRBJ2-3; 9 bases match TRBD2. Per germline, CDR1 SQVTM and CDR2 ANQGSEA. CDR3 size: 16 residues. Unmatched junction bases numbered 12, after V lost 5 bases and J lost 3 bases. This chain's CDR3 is CSVNRRRGGKTDTQYF. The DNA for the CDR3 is TGCAGCGTTAACCGCCGGCGGGGGGGAAAGACAGATACGCAGTATTTT.

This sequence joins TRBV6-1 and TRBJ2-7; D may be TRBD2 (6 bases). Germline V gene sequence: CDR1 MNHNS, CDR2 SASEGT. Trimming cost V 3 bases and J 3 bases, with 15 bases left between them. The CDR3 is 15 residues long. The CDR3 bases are TGTGCCAGCAGTGATGCGGGGCAGGGAATCTACGAGCAGTACTTC. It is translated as CASSDAGQGIYEQYF.

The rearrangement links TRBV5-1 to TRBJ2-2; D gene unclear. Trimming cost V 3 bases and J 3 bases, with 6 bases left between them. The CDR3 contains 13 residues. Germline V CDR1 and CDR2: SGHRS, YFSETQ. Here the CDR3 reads CASSYKDTGELFF. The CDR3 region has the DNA TGCGCCAGCAGCTACAAAGACACCGGGGAGCTGTTTTTT.

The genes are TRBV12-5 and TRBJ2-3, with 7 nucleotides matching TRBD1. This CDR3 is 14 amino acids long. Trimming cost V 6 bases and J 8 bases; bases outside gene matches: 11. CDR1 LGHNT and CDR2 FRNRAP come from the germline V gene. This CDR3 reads CASGEGDRAGTQYF. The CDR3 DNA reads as TGTGCTAGTGGGGAAGGAGACAGGGCTGGTACGCAGTATTTT.

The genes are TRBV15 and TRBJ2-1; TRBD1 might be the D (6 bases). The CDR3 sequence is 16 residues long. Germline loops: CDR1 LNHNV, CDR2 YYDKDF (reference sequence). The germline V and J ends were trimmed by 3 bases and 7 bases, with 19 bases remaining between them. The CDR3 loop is CATSRTGRHLGNEQFF. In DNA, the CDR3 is TGTGCCACCAGCAGGACAGGTAGACACCTAGGGAATGAGCAGTTCTTC.

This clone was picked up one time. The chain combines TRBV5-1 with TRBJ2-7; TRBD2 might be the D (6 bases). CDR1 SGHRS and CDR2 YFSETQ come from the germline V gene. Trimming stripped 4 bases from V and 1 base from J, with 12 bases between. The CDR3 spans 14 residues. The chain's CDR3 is CASSRGDSSYEQYF. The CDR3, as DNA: TGCGCCAGCAGCCGAGGGGACTCTTCCTACGAGCAGTACTTC. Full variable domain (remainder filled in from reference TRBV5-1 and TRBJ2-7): KAGVTQTPRYLIKTRGQQVTLSCSPISGHRSVSWYQQTPGQGLQFLFEYFSETQRNKGNFPGRFSGRQFSNSRSEMNVSTLELGDSALYLCASSRGDSSYEQYFGPGTRLTVT.

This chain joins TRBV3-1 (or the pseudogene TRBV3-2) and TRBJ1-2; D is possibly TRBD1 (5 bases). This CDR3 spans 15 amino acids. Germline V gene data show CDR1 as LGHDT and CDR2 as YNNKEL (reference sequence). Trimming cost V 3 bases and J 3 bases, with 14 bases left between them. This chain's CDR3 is CASSQLGTPHYGYTF. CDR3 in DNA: TGTGCCAGCAGCCAGCTGGGGACTCCTCACTATGGCTACACCTTC.